One sample yielded the 10 T cell receptor beta chains listed below, sequenced in a study of cytomegalovirus exposure and HLA in healthy donors. A multiplex PCR was run with 60 Vbeta primers and 13 Jbeta primers. Method: immunoSEQ multiplex PCR; TCRdb's copy keeps in-frame clones and lacks some. The sample contains 85,000 to 120,000 clones, roughly 76% of which appear only once. The sample consisted of PBMCs. These receptors originate from a woman aged 45-65 years in good health and CMV-seropositive.

The chain has TRBV7-9 and TRBJ2-5; TRBD1 aligns across 7 bases. This CDR3 is 14 amino acids long. Germline V gene lookup returns CDR1 SEHNR and CDR2 FQNEAQ (reference sequence). J lost 4 bases, V lost 5 bases, and 7 bases had no gene match. CDR3 amino acids: CASSPRQGLETQYF. CDR3 coding DNA: TGTGCCAGCAGCCCCAGACAGGGTTTAGAGACCCAGTACTTC.

This chain connects TRBV7-6 to TRBJ1-6, with D possibly matching TRBD1 (6 bases). There are 15 residues in the CDR3. The germline V gene has CDR1 SGHVS and CDR2 FNYEAQ. V was pared by 1 base and J by 10 bases, with 14 bases between. The CDR3 bases are TGTGCCAGCAGCTTAGAGCCAGGGGTGGGCTCACCCCTCCACTTT. It codes for CASSLEPGVGSPLHF.

The J gene is TRBJ2-5, the V gene TRBV5-5, with TRBD1 matching over 7 bases. The CDR3 covers 17 residues. With V trimmed by 2 bases and J by 0 bases, 10 bases remained unmatched. Germline CDR1 reads SGHKS; CDR2 reads YYEKEE (reference sequence). This CDR3 reads CASSLGTVAEYQETQYF. CDR3 DNA: TGTGCCAGCAGCTTAGGGACAGTAGCCGAGTACCAAGAGACCCAGTACTTC. Drawing the rest from reference TRBV5-5 and TRBJ2-5, the complete variable domain is DAGVTQSPTHLIKTRGQQVTLRCSPISGHKSVSWYQQVLGQGPQFIFQYYEKEERGRGNFPDRFSARQFPNYSSELNVNALLLGDSALYLCASSLGTVAEYQETQYFGPGTRLLVL.

This clone occurred once. J is TRBJ2-1 and V is TRBV7-9; 8 positions agree with TRBD2. V gave up 5 bases and J gave up 8 bases; unmatched junction bases: 14. This CDR3 is 16 amino acids long. The germline V gene encodes CDR1 SEHNR and CDR2 FQNEAQ (reference sequence). CDR3 DNA sequence: TGTGCCAGCAGCCCCCCCGGGACTAGTAGGAGCGATGAGCAGTTCTTC. Protein sequence: CASSPPGTSRSDEQFF.

Note on this clone: At one end the junction does not follow the germline gene, possibly because of a read error. The genes are TRBV7-9 and TRBJ2-2; TRBD1 aligns across 9 bases. From germline, CDR1 is SEHNR and CDR2 FQNEAQ (reference sequence). The CDR3 has 16 amino acids. Here the CDR3 DNA reads TGTTCCAGCAGCTTAATCCCGGACAGGGGTACCGGGGAGCTGTTTTTT. Its translation is CSSSLIPDRGTGELFF. Using reference TRBV7-9 and TRBJ2-2 for the parts outside the CDR3, the full variable domain is DTGVSQNPRHKITKRGQNVTFRCDPISEHNRLYWYRQTLGQGPEFLTYFQNEAQLEKSRLLSDRFSAERPKGSFSTLEIQRTEQGDSAMYLCSSSLIPDRGTGELFFGEGSRLTVL.

This clone was observed a few times. The chain is built from TRBV5-6 and TRBJ1-1; 9 nucleotides line up with TRBD1. The germline CDR1 and CDR2 sequences are SGHDT and YYEEEE. V lost 5 bases, J lost 0 bases, and 5 bases stayed unmatched. The CDR3 has 15 amino acids. CDR3 sequence: CASSAGQGMNTEAFF. The CDR3 coding sequence is TGTGCCAGCAGTGCCGGACAGGGGATGAACACTGAAGCTTTCTTT.

This clone has more than one count but fewer than ten. The rearrangement uses TRBV7-2 and TRBJ2-1, with D perhaps TRBD2 (6 bases). This CDR3 is built from 15 residues. V was trimmed by 5 bases and J by 4 bases, leaving 15 bases between them. Per germline, CDR1 SGHTA and CDR2 FQGNSA. The chain's CDR3 is CASSLTAGYYNEQFF. The CDR3 DNA follows: TGTGCCAGCAGCCTGACTGCGGGGTATTACAATGAGCAGTTCTTC.

This chain uses TRBV18 with TRBJ2-3; 11 bases fit TRBD2. With 4 bases clipped from V and 0 bases from J, the junction kept 6 bases outside the gene matches. This CDR3 has 17 amino acids. CDR1 KGHSH and CDR2 LQKENI come from the germline V gene. The CDR3 DNA sequence: TGTGCCAGCTCACTAACTAGCGGGGGACCTAGCACAGATACGCAGTATTTT. Its protein product is CASSLTSGGPSTDTQYF.

The chain recombines TRBV7-8 with TRBJ2-2; 9 nucleotides match TRBD1. The V gene end was trimmed by 4 bases and the J gene end by 3 bases; junction bases not matched to a gene: 3. The CDR3 has 15 residues. Looked up from germline, CDR1 is SGHVS and CDR2 is FQNEAQ. Written as DNA, the CDR3 is TGTGCCAGCAGCTCGGGACAGGGTTACACCGGGGAGCTGTTTTTT. It translates to CASSSGQGYTGELFF.

This clone has just a few counts. The V call is TRBV7-6, the J call TRBJ1-1; 10 bases fit TRBD1. J was trimmed by 5 bases and V by 3 bases; bases with no gene match: 6. CDR1 SGHVS and CDR2 FNYEAQ come from the germline V gene. The CDR3 extends over 15 amino acids. The CDR3 spells CASSLDDRGRTEAFF. DNA for the CDR3: TGTGCCAGCAGCTTGGATGACAGGGGGCGGACTGAAGCTTTCTTT. Looking up the rest from reference TRBV7-6 and TRBJ1-1 gives the full variable domain: GAGVSQSPRYKVTKRGQDVALRCDPISGHVSLYWYRQALGQGPEFLTYFNYEAQQDKSGLPNDRFSAERPEGSISTLTIQRTEQRDSAMYRCASSLDDRGRTEAFFGQGTRLTVV.